This TCR beta chain was sequenced for a study of blood T cells in healthy people across ages. This clonotype has just a few counts. The antigen remains unidentified. The second PCR ran roughly 7 to 12 cycles with a sample-barcoded 5' primer and J-beta primers. TCRdb reanalysed the 5' RACE reads using MiXCR and keeps one entry per CDR3 protein. This sample has around 800,000 distinct CDR3 sequences, with roughly 24% found just once. After removal of 7 bases from V and 8 bases from J, the junction contained 8 bases not matched to a gene. The length of the CDR3 is 14 residues. Study outcomes and limitations: The lack of PBMC sorting stopped any conclusive naive versus antigen-experienced comparison.

This same sample was also part of a study on T cells of mothers and their children. That source notes: It was through the M1S primer of the second PCR that sample barcodes and 2-4 random nucleotides were added. There were over 9.5 million TCR beta CDR3 reads from each mother and several million from each child.

The source is a boy aged 10-17 years in good health. Sequenced: blood. This chain links TRBV12-3 or TRBV12-4 with TRBJ2-1, with 10 bases fitting TRBD1. CDR3 in amino acids: CASTTGTGVYEQFF. Written as DNA, the CDR3 is TGTGCCAGCACCACCGGGACAGGGGTATATGAGCAGTTCTTC.